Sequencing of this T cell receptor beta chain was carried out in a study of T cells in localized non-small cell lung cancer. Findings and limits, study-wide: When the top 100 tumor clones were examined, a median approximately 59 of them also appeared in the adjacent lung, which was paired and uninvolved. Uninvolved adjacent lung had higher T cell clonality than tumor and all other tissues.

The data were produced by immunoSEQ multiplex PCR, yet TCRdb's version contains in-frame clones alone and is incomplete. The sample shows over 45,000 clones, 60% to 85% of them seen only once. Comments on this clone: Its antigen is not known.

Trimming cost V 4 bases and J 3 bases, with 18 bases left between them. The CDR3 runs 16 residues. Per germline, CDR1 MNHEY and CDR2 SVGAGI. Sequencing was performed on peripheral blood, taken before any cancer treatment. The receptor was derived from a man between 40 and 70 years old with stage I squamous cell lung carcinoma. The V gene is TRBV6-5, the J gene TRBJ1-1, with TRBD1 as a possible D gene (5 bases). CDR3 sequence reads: CASSSGAAGGDTEAFF. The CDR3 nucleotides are TGTGCCAGCAGTTCCGGGGCCGCCGGCGGCGACACTGAAGCTTTCTTT.